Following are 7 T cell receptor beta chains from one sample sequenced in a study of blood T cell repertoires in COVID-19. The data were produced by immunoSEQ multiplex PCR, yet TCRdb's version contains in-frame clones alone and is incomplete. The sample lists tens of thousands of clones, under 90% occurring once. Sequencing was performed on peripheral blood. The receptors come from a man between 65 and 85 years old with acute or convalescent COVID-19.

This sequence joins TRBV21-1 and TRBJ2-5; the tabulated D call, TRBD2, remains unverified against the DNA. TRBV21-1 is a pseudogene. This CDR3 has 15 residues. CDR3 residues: CAMGGGLISQETQYF. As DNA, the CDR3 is TGTGCCATGGGCGGGGGTCTCATTAGCCAAGAGACCCAGTACTTC.

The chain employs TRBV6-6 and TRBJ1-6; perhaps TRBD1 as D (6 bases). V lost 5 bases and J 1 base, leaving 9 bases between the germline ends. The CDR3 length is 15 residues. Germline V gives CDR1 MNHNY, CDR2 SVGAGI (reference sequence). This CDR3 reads CASSKGGSYNSPLHF. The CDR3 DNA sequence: TGTGCCAGCAGTAAAGGGGGTTCCTATAATTCACCCCTCCACTTT.

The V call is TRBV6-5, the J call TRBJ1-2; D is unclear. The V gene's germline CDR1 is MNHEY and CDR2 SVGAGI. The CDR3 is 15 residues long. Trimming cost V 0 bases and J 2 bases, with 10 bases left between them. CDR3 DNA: TGTGCCAGCAGTTACTCTTACGCTCGGAACTATGGCTACACCTTC. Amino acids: CASSYSYARNYGYTF.

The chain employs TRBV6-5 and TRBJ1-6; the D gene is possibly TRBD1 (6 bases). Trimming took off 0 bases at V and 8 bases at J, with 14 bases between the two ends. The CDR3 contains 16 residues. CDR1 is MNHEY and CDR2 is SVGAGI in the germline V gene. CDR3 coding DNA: TGTGCCAGCAGTTACTCAGCCGGGACATTGGATTCACCCCTCCACTTT. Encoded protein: CASSYSAGTLDSPLHF.

The CDR3 DNA sequence: TGTGCCAGCAGCAAACGGACTAGCGGGGGAATTTACACCGGGGAGCTGTTTTTT. Protein product: CASSKRTSGGIYTGELFF. The chain joins TRBV21-1 to TRBJ2-2; TRBD2 reflects the table's D call only, with no check against the DNA. TRBV21-1 is a documented pseudogene. The CDR3 spans 18 residues.

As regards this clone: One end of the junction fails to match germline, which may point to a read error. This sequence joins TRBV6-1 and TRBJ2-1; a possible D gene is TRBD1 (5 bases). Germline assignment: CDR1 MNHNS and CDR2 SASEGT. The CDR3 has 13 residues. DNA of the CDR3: TGTGCCAGCAGAGAAGACAGCTACGATGAGCAGTTCTTC. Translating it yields CASREDSYDEQFF.

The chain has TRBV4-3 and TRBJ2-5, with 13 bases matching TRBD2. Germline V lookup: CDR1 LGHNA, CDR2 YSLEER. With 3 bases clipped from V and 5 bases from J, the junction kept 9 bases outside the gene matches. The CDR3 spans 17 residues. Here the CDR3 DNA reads TGCGCCAGCAGCCAGGGCGGTACTAGCGGGAGGGTCGAGACCCAGTACTTC. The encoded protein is CASSQGGTSGRVETQYF.